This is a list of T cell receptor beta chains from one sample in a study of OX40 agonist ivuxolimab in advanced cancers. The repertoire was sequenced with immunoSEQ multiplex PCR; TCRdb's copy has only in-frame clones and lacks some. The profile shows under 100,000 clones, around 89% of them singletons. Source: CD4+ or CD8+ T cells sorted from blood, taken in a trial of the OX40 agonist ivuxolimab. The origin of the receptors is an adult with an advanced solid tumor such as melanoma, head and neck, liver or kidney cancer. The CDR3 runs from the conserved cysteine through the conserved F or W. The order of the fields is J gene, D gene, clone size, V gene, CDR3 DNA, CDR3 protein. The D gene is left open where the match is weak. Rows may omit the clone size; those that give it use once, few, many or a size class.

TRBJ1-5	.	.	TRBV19	TGTGCCAGTAGCTCGCCGGCGGCAGCCTCATCATATAGCAATCAGCCCCAGCATTTT	CASSSPAAASSYSNQPQHF
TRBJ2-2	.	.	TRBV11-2	TGTGCCAGCAGCCCCAGAGGGGGGCTCGCCGGGGAGCTGTTTTTT	CASSPRGGLAGELFF
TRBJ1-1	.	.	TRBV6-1	TGTGCCAGCAGTGAGACGACCGGCACTGAAGCTTTCTTT	CASSETTGTEAFF
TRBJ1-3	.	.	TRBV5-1	TGCGCCAGCAGCTTGGAACAGGGAAACACCATATATTTT	CASSLEQGNTIYF
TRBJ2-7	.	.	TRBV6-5	TGTGCCAGCAGTTTACGGGACTCTCCTACGAGGCAGTACTTC	CASSLRDSPTRQYF
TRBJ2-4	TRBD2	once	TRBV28	TGTGCCAGCAGTCCCACGAGGGGCGGGAGGGCCAAAAACATTCAGTACTTC	CASSPTRGGRAKNIQYF
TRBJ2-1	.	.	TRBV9	TGTGCCAGCAGCCCTGGGACGGCATACAATGAGCAGTTCTTC	CASSPGTAYNEQFF
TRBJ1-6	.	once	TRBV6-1	TGTGCCATTTCGAGTGTCGGGAATTCACCCCTCCACTTT	CAISSVGNSPLHF
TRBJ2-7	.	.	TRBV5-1	TGCGCCAGCAGCTTGGATGGAACGGGCTACGGCGAGCAGTACTTC	CASSLDGTGYGEQYF
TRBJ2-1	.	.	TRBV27	TGTGCCAGCAGTCCTCTGAATGAGCAGTTCTTC	CASSPLNEQFF
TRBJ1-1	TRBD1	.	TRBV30	TGTGCCTGGAGTGTAAGCAGGGGGGATACTGAAGCTTTCTTT	CAWSVSRGDTEAFF
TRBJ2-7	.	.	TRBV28	TGTGCCAGCAGTACTGCCTACGAGCAGTACTTC	CASSTAYEQYF
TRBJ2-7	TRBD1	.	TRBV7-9	TGTGCCAGCAGCTACACCCGGGACAGGGACGAGCAGTACTTC	CASSYTRDRDEQYF
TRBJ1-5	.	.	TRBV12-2	TGTGCAAGTCGCCCAAGGACCCGGGACAGGGGGCGAGGCAATCAGCCCCAGCATTTT	CASRPRTRDRGRGNQPQHF
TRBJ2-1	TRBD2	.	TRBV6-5	TGTGCCAGCTCTTCGCTAGCGGGAAGATATGAGCAGTTCTTC	CASSSLAGRYEQFF
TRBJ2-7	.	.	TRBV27	TGTGCCAGCAGAATTCCTACGGGCTCCCCGGGTGACTACGAGCAGTACTTC	CASRIPTGSPGDYEQYF
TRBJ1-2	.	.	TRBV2	TGTGCCAGCAGTGACACCCGGGCGATTAGAAGAGGCTACACCTTC	CASSDTRAIRRGYTF
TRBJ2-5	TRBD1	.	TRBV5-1	TGCGCCAGCAGCACGGGACAGTACCAAGAGACCCAGTACTTC	CASSTGQYQETQYF
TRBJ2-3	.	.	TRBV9	TGTGCCAGCAGCGTAGAGACAGGTACGGTGGATACGCAGTATTTT	CASSVETGTVDTQYF
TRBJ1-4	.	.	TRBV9	TGTGCCAGCAGCGCCCCGGGTGGGGAAAAACTGTTTTTT	CASSAPGGEKLFF
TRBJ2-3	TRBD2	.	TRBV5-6	TGTGCCAGCAGCTTGCTAGCGGGGGGAGATACGCAGTATTTT	CASSLLAGGDTQYF
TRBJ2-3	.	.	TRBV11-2	TGTGCCAGCAGCTTAAGGGCTAGAGGCGGAGATACGCAGTATTTT	CASSLRARGGDTQYF
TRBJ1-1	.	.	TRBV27	TGTGCCAGCAGTCCTCCGACCCCTATTCGACTGAACACTGAAGCTTTCTTT	CASSPPTPIRLNTEAFF
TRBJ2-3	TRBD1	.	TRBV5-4	TGTGCCAGCAGCCCCGGGACAGGGAGGACAGATACGCAGTATTTT	CASSPGTGRTDTQYF
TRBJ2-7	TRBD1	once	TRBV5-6	TGTGCCAGCAGTAGGGACAGGGGAGGTGAGCAGTACTTC	CASSRDRGGEQYF
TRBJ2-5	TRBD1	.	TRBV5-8	TGTGCCAGCAGCTCCGGGACAGGGGGCCTCGCGGGCAAAGAGACCCAGTACTTC	CASSSGTGGLAGKETQYF
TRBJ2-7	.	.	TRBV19	TGTGCCAGTAGTATAGTTGGCGGACGATCCTACGAGCAGTACTTC	CASSIVGGRSYEQYF
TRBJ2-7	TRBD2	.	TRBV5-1	TGCGCCAGCAGCTTCGCTAGCGGGACATACGAGCAGTACTTC	CASSFASGTYEQYF
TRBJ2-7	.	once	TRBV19	TGTGCCAGTAGTATCCTCCTTGGCTCCTACGAGCAGTACTTC	CASSILLGSYEQYF
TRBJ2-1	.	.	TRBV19	TGTGCCAGTAGTATGAGGGTCGCCTACAATGAGCAGTTCTTC	CASSMRVAYNEQFF
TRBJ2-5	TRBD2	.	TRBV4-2	TGTGCCAGCAGCCCAATACTAGCGGGGGGGCCGGAGACCCAGTACTTC	CASSPILAGGPETQYF
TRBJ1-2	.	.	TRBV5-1	TGCGCCAGCACCCTTGAGGACAATCGATATGGCTACACCTTC	CASTLEDNRYGYTF
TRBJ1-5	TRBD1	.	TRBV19	TGTGCCAGTAGTATGGGGAACAGGGGTGGAAATCAGCCCCAGCATTTT	CASSMGNRGGNQPQHF
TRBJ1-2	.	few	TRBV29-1	TGCAGCGTTGATGGTGTCTATGGCTACACCTTC	CSVDGVYGYTF
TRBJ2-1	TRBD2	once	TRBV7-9	TGTGCCAGCAGCACCCAACTAGCGGGAGTCTATCATGAGCAGTTCTTC	CASSTQLAGVYHEQFF
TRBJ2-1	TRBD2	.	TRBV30	TGTGCCTGGATGAAAAGCGGGGCCTGGAATGAGCAGTTCTTC	CAWMKSGAWNEQFF
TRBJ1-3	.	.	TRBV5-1	TGCGCCAGCAGCTTGGGCATAGGGAAGAATGGAAACACCATATATTTT	CASSLGIGKNGNTIYF
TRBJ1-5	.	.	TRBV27	TGTGCCAGCAGTTTCGGGTATAGCAATCAGCCCCAGCATTTT	CASSFGYSNQPQHF
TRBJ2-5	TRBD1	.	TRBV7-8	TGTGCCAGCAGTCGTGACAGGGGCGAGACCCAGTACTTC	CASSRDRGETQYF
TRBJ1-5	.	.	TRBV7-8	TGTGCCAGCAGCTTAGCGGCCCCTTATAGCAATCAGCCCCAGCATTTT	CASSLAAPYSNQPQHF
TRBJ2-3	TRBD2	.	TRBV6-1	TGTGCCAGCAGCGGACTAGCGGGGGGCACAGATACGCAGTATTTT	CASSGLAGGTDTQYF